The T cell receptor (beta chain) described here comes from a study of T cells in localized non-small cell lung cancer (dated by TCRdb to about 2020). The study in broad terms: Comparing tumors with uninvolved tumor-adjacent lungs, the study looked at the T cell repertoires of 200 to 250 patients with early-stage NSCLC. The cohort comprised roughly 230 treatment-naïve NSCLC patients with resected, localized lung tumors. NSCLC patients had a mean age of around 66 years, and around 130 were male and about 98 female. What the study reported, not specific to this receptor: Higher T cell density in blood was associated with longer overall survival, whereas higher clonality in adjacent lung was associated with shorter survival. Uninvolved tumor-adjacent lung showed the highest T cell clonality, higher than tumor, which suggests more focused antigenic responses in the uninvolved tumor-adjacent lung. A median of around 62 of the top 100 tumor clones turned up in the paired uninvolved adjacent lung, and fewer than 35 of those clones also ranked among the top 100 of that same adjacent lung. Because multi-region sequencing of the tumors was not done, intratumor heterogeneity could not be ruled out. Since the design was exploratory, TCR variables were selected using unadjusted p-values with no false-discovery rate correction.

As regards this clone: Its antigen specificity is not known. No base qualities exist here, and no much larger clone lies one base off it.

At diagnosis, tumor, uninvolved tumor-adjacent lung and peripheral blood were collected and then preserved as a mix of FFPE and fresh-frozen material. Blood samples were analyzed as peripheral blood mononuclear cells for TCR repertoire profiling. The immunoSEQ Assay was used to sequence TCR beta CDR3 regions from DNA. From the authors' description of their analysis: T cell density was computed as TCR beta template counts normalized to usable DNA estimated by amplifying housekeeping genes. Richness was estimated using the preseqR package, with extrapolation to 400,000 templates for PBMC samples and to 120,000 templates for tissue samples. Clonality was calculated as one minus Pielou's evenness. Tissue-enriched TCRs were identified by differential abundance testing using productive amino-acid clonotypes, minimum total count 5 and alpha 0.1. Repertoire overlap between compartments was quantified with the Jaccard Index and Morisita Overlap Index. GLIPH grouped TCR beta CDR3s together with public tetramer-defined viral CDR3s, and a viral motif had to include at least three viral sequences and also show V-gene enrichment. Imported from immuneACCESS, the table was reduced by TCRdb to in-frame sequences with V and J called. These copies leave out some clones; in studies compared against another copy, an unresolved V gene accounts for under half, and the cause of the remainder is not known. The V and J calls and the clone size are those of that table, but D and trimming were determined from the DNA. The sample table shows under 150,000 clones, and 89% are seen once. The ten largest clones represent 1.7% of the sample.

The CDR3 numbers 17 residues from cysteine through phenylalanine. The DNA shown is the 51-base CDR3, in frame from base 1. V is reduced by 2 bases and J by 2 bases, leaving a spacing of 13 bases between them. CDR1 and CDR2 (MNHNS, SASEGT) derive from the germline V gene. In this chain, TRBV6-1 is recombined with TRBJ2-6; the D region possibly corresponds to TRBD1 (5 bases align). Material: peripheral blood, obtained before any cancer treatment. The sequence was collected from a female donor over 55 with stage I lung adenocarcinoma. The CDR3 protein is CASSEYDRQTGANVLTF. The bases are TGTGCCAGCAGTGAATATGACAGACAAACTGGGGCCAACGTCCTGACTTTC.